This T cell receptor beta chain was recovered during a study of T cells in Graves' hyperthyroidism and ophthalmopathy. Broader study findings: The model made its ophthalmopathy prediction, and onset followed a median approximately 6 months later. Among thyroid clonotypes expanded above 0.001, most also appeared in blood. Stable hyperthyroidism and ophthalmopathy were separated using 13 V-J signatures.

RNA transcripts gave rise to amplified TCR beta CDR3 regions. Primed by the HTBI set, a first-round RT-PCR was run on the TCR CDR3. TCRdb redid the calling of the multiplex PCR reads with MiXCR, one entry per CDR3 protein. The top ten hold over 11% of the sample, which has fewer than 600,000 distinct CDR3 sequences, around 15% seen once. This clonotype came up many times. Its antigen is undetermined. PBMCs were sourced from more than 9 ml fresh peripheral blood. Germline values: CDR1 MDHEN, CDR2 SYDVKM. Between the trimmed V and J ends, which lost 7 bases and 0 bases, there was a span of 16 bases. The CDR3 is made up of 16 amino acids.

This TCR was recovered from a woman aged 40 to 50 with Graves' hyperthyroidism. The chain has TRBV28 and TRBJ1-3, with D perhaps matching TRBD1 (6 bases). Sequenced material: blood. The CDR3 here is CASKPTGTPSGNTIYF. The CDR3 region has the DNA TGTGCCAGCAAACCGACAGGAACCCCCTCTGGAAACACCATATATTTT.